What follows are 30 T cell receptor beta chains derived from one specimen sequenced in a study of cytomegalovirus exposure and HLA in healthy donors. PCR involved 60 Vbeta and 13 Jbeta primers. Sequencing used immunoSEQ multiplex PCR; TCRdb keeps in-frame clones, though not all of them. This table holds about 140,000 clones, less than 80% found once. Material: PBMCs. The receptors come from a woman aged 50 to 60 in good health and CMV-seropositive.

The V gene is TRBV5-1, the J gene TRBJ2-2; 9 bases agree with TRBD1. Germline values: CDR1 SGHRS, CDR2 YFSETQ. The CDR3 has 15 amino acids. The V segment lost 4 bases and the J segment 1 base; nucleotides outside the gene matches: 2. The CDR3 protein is CASSEGQGNTGELFF. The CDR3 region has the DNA TGCGCCAGCAGCGAGGGACAGGGGAACACCGGGGAGCTGTTTTTT.

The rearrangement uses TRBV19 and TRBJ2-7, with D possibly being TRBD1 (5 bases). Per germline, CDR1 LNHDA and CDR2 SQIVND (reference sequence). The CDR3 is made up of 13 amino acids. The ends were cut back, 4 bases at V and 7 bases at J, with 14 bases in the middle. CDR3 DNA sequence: TGTGCCAGTAGTAGCTTAGGGGCGCGGGAGCAGTACTTC. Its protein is CASSSLGAREQYF.

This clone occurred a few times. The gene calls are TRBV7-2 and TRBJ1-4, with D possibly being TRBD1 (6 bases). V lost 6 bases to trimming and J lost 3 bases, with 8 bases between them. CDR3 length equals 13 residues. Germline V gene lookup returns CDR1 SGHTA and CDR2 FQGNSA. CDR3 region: CASRGGANEKLFF. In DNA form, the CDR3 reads TGTGCCAGCAGAGGGGGGGCTAATGAAAAACTGTTTTTT. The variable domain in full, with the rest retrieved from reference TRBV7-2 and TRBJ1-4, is GAGVSQSPSNKVTEKGKDVELRCDPISGHTALYWYRQSLGQGLEFLIYFQGNSAPDKSGLPSDRFSAERTGGSVSTLTIQRTQQEDSAVYLCASRGGANEKLFFGSGTQLSVL.

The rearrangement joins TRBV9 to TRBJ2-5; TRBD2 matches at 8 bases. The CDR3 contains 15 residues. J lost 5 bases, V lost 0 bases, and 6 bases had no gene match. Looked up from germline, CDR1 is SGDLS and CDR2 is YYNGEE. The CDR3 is CASSVDGGAPETQYF. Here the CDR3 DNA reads TGTGCCAGCAGCGTAGACGGGGGGGCGCCTGAGACCCAGTACTTC.

CDR3 bases: TGTGCCAGCAAGTCCGGGACTAACTACTACAATGAGCAGTTCTTC. This codes for CASKSGTNYYNEQFF. V and J are TRBV7-2 and TRBJ2-1; 7 nucleotides align to TRBD2. Looked up from germline, CDR1 is SGHTA and CDR2 is FQGNSA. This CDR3 spans 15 amino acids. The J segment lost 3 bases and the V segment lost 7 bases, leaving 9 bases of the junction unmatched.

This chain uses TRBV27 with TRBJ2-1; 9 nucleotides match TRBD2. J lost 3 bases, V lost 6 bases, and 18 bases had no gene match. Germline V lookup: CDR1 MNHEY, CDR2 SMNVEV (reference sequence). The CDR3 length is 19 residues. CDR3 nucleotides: TGTGCCAGCAGGCCCGGCGTGCGGGGGGGCCTGAGGTACTACAATGAGCAGTTCTTC. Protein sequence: CASRPGVRGGLRYYNEQFF.

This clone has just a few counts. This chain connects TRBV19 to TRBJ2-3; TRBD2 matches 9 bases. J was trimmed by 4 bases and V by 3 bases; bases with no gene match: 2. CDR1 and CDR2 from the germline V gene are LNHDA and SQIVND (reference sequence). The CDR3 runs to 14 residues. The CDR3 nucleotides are TGTGCCAGTAGTATTGGCGGGGGGGCAGATACGCAGTATTTT. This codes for CASSIGGGADTQYF.

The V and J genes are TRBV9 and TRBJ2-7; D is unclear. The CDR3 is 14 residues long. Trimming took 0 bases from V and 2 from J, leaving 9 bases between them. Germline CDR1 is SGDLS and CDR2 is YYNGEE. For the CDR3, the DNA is TGTGCCAGCAGCGTAGACAGCCTGACCTACGAGCAGTACTTC. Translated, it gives CASSVDSLTYEQYF. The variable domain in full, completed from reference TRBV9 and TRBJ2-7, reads DSGVTQTPKHLITATGQRVTLRCSPRSGDLSVYWYQQSLDQGLQFLIQYYNGEERAKGNILERFSAQQFPDLHSELNLSSLELGDSALYFCASSVDSLTYEQYFGPGTRLTVT.

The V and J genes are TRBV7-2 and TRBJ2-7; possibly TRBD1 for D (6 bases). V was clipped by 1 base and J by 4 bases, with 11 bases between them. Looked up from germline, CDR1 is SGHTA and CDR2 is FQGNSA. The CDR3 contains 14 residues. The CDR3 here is CASSLDRVSYEQYF. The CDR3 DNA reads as TGTGCCAGCAGCTTAGACAGGGTTTCATACGAGCAGTACTTC.

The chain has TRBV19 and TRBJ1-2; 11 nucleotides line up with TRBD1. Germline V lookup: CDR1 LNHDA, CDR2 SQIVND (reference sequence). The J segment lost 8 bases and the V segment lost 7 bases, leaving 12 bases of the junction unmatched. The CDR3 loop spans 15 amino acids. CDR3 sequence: CASTPLGDRGYGYTF. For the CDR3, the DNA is TGTGCCAGTACCCCCCTGGGGGACAGGGGGTACGGCTACACCTTC.

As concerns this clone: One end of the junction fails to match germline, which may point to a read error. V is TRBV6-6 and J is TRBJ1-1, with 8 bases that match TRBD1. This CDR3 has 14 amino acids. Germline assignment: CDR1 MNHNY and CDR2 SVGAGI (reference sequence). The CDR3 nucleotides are TGTGCCAGCACTTACCGGACAGGGTGGGATGAAGCTTTCTTT. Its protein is CASTYRTGWDEAFF.

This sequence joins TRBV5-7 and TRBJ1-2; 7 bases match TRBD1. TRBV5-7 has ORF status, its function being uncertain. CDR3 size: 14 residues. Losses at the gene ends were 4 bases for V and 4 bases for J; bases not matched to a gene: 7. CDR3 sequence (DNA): TGTGCCAGCAGCCTGGGCGGGACAGCCTATGGCTACACCTTC. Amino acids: CASSLGGTAYGYTF.

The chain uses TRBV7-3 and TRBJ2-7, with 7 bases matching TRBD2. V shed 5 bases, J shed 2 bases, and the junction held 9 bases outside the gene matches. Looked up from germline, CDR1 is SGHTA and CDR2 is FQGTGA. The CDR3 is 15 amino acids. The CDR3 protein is CASSPDRLATYEQYF. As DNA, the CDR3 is TGTGCCAGCAGCCCCGATCGACTAGCTACCTACGAGCAGTACTTC.

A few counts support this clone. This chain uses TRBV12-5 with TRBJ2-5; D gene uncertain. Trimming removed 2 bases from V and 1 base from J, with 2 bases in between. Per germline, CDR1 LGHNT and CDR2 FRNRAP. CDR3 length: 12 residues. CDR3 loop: CASGLRQETQYF. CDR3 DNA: TGTGCTAGTGGTTTGCGCCAAGAGACCCAGTACTTC. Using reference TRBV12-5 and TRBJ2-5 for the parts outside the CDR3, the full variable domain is DARVTQTPRHKVTEMGQEVTMRCQPILGHNTVFWYRQTMMQGLELLAYFRNRAPLDDSGMPKDRFSAEMPDATLATLKIQPSEPRDSAVYFCASGLRQETQYFGPGTRLLVL.

DNA for the CDR3: TGTGCCAGCAGTTCCCCAGGGAGGGCGAGCAATCAGCCCCAGCATTTT. Its translation: CASSSPGRASNQPQHF. The V gene is TRBV6-6, the J gene TRBJ1-5, with D maybe TRBD1 (5 bases). Trimming removed 4 bases from V and 1 base from J, with 14 bases in between. Germline CDR1 is MNHNY and CDR2 is SVGAGI (reference sequence). The CDR3 contains 16 residues.

This chain's CDR3 is CASCRAQDSPLHF. CDR3 coding DNA: TGTGCCAGCTGCAGGGCCCAAGATTCACCCCTCCACTTT. V usage is TRBV6-5 and J usage is TRBJ1-6; tentatively, D is TRBD1 (5 bases). The ends were cut back, 8 bases at V and 8 bases at J, with 13 bases in the middle. CDR1 and CDR2 from the germline V gene are MNHEY and SVGAGI. CDR3 size: 13 residues.

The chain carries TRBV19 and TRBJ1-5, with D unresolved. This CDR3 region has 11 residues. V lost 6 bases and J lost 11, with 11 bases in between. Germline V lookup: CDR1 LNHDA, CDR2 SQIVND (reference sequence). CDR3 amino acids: CASSPGVSQHF. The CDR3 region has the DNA TGTGCCAGTAGCCCCGGGGTTTCCCAGCATTTT.

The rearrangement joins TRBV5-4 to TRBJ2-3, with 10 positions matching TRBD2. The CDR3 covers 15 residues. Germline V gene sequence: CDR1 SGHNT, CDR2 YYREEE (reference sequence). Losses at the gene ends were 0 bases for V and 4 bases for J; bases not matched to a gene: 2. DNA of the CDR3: TGTGCCAGCAGCTTGGTAGCGGGGGGCCCAGATACGCAGTATTTT. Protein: CASSLVAGGPDTQYF.

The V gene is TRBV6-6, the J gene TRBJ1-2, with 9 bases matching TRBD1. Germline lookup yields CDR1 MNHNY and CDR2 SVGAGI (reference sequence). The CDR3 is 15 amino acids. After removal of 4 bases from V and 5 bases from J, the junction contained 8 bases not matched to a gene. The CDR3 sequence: CASSFPSGTGYGYTF. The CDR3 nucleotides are TGTGCCAGCAGTTTCCCTTCCGGGACAGGGTATGGCTACACCTTC.

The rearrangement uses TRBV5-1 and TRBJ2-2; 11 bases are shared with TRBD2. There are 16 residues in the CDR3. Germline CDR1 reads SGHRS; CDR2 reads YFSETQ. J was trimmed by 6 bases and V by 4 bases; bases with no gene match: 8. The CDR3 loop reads CASSLLAGETSGELFF. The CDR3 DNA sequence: TGCGCCAGCAGCCTACTAGCGGGGGAGACCTCCGGGGAGCTGTTTTTT.

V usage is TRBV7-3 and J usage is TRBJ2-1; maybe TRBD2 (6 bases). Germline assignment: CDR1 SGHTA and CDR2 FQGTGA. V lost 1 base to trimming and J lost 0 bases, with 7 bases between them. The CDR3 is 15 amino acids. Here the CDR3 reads CASSLNGGSYNEQFF. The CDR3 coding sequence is TGTGCCAGCAGCTTAAACGGGGGCTCCTACAATGAGCAGTTCTTC.

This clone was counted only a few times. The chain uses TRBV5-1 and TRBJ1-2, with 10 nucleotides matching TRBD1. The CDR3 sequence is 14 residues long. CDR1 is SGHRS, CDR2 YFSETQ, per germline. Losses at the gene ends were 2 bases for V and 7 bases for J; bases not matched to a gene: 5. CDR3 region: CASSFSDRGLGYTF. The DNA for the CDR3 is TGCGCCAGCAGCTTTTCTGACAGGGGGCTTGGCTACACCTTC.

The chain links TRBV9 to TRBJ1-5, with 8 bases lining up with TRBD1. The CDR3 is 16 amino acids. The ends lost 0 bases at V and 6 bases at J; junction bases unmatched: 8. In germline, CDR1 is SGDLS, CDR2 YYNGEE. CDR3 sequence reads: CASSVGTGSTGQPQHF. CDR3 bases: TGTGCCAGCAGCGTAGGGACAGGGAGTACGGGTCAGCCCCAGCATTTT.

In nucleotides, the CDR3 is TGTGCCAGTAGTATCTTCCGGGGGGACACTGAAGCTTTCTTT. Its protein is CASSIFRGDTEAFF. The rearrangement links TRBV19 to TRBJ1-1; possible D gene TRBD1, 5 bases. The CDR3 spans 14 residues. The V end was cut by 3 bases, the J end by 3 bases, with 11 bases between. Germline V gene sequence: CDR1 LNHDA, CDR2 SQIVND (reference sequence).

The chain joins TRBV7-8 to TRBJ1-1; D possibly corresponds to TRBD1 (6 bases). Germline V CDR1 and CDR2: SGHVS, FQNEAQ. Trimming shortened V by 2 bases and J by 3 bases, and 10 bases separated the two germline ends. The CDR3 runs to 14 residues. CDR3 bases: TGTGCCAGCAGCTTAACAGACAGGTACACTGAAGCTTTCTTT. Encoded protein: CASSLTDRYTEAFF.

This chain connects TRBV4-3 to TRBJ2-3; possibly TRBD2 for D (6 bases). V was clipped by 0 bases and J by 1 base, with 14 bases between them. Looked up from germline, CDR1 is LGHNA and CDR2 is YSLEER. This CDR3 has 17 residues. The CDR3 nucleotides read TGCGCCAGCAGCCAAGAAACACGGGGCGGGGGCACAGATACGCAGTATTTT. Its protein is CASSQETRGGGTDTQYF.

The CDR3, as DNA: TGTGCCAGCAGCTTAGGGCGGCAACCGTCCTACAATGAGCAGTTCTTC. Amino acid sequence: CASSLGRQPSYNEQFF. This chain links TRBV7-9 with TRBJ2-1; D unresolved. This CDR3 has 16 residues. Trimming cost V 1 base and J 1 base, with 11 bases left between them. CDR1 is SEHNR, CDR2 FQNEAQ, per germline (reference sequence).

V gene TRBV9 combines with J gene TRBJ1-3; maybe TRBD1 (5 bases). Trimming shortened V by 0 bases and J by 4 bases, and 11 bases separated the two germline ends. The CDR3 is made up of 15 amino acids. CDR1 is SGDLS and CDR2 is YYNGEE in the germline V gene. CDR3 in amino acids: CASSVAQGSGNTIYF. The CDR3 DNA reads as TGTGCCAGCAGCGTAGCTCAGGGCTCAGGAAACACCATATATTTT.

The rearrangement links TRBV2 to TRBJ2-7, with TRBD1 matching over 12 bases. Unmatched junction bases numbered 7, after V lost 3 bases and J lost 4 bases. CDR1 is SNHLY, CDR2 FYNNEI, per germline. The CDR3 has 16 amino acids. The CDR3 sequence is CASSDGTGGKRYEQYF. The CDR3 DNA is TGTGCCAGCAGTGATGGGACAGGGGGCAAGAGGTACGAGCAGTACTTC. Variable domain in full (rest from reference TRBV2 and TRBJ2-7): EPEVTQTPSHQVTQMGQEVILRCVPISNHLYFYWYRQILGQKVEFLVSFYNNEISEKSEIFDDQFSVERPDGSNFTLKIRSTKLEDSAMYFCASSDGTGGKRYEQYFGPGTRLTVT.

CDR3: CAIRPGSLTDTQYF. Written as DNA, the CDR3 is TGTGCCATCCGCCCGGGGTCCCTCACAGATACGCAGTATTTT. The J gene is TRBJ2-3, the V gene TRBV28, with D possibly matching TRBD2 (5 bases). V lost 10 bases and J 2 bases, leaving 16 bases between the germline ends. The CDR3 is 14 residues long. Looked up from germline, CDR1 is MDHEN and CDR2 is SYDVKM.